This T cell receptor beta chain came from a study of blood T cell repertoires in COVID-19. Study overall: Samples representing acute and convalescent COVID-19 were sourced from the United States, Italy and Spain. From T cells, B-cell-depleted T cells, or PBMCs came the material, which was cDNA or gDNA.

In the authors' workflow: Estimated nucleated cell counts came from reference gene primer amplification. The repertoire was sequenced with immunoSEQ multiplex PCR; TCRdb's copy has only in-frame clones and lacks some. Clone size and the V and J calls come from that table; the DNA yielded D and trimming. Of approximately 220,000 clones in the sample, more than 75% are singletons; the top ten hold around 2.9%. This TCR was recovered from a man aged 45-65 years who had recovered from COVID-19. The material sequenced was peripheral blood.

The CDR3 spells CASSWGQTQPQHF. CDR3 bases: TGTGCCAGCAGTTGGGGACAGACTCAGCCCCAGCATTTT. The V and J genes are TRBV27 and TRBJ1-5; 7 bases are shared with TRBD1. This CDR3 is 13 amino acids long. CDR1 and CDR2 (germline): MNHEY, SMNVEV (reference sequence). With 4 bases clipped from V and 6 bases from J, the junction kept 3 bases outside the gene matches.